What follows is one TCR beta chain and its context. The sample is drawn from a study of blood T cell repertoires in COVID-19. The wider study: PBMCs, B-cell-depleted T cells, or T cells were the source of the cDNA or gDNA that made up the material.

Assay: immunoSEQ multiplex PCR; the TCRdb copy retains only in-frame clones and omits some. Among more than 95,000 clones listed, approximately 80% were seen once. The V gene lost 3 bases and the J gene lost 5 bases, with 13 bases spanning the gap. This CDR3 spans 14 amino acids. Germline values: CDR1 GTSNPN, CDR2 SVGIG (reference sequence). V is TRBV30 and J is TRBJ2-2; D is possibly TRBD2 (6 bases). The sample comprised peripheral blood. The sequence was obtained from a man aged 55-75 years with acute or convalescent COVID-19. CDR3: CAWRRGGWTGELFF. In DNA form, the CDR3 reads TGTGCCTGGAGAAGGGGAGGATGGACCGGGGAGCTGTTTTTT. The entire variable domain, with the rest obtained from reference TRBV30 and TRBJ2-2, is as follows: SQTIHQWPATLVQPVGSPLSLECTVEGTSNPNLYWYRQAAGRGLQLLFYSVGIGQISSEVPQNLSASRPQDRQFILSSKKLLLSDSGFYLCAWRRGGWTGELFFGEGSRLTVL.